This T cell receptor beta chain derives from a study of blood T cells in healthy people across ages. CDR3 length: 16 amino acids. The V gene's germline CDR1 is MNHEY and CDR2 SMNVEV (reference sequence). The ends were cut back, 6 bases at V and 8 bases at J, with 22 bases in the middle. The authors ran a second PCR of about 7 to 11 cycles using a sample-barcoded 5' primer and a J-beta primer mix. TCRdb itself ran the 5' RACE reads through MiXCR, one entry per CDR3 protein. The table has around 700,000 distinct CDR3 sequences, 25% seen once. This clonotype has more than one count but fewer than ten. The sample was also reused in another study, on T cells of mothers and their children. Per that study: Study donors consisted of a few healthy Caucasian mothers and their six children. Sample barcodes plus 2-4 random nucleotides came from the M1S primer.

This receptor was taken from a boy between 10 and 17 years old in good health. Sequencing was done on a sample of blood. V gene TRBV27 combines with J gene TRBJ1-4; D perhaps matches TRBD1 (6 bases). CDR3 sequence (DNA): TGTGCCAGCAGCCGAACCCCCCAGGGGATGAGGGAAAAACTGTTTTTT. As protein: CASSRTPQGMREKLFF.